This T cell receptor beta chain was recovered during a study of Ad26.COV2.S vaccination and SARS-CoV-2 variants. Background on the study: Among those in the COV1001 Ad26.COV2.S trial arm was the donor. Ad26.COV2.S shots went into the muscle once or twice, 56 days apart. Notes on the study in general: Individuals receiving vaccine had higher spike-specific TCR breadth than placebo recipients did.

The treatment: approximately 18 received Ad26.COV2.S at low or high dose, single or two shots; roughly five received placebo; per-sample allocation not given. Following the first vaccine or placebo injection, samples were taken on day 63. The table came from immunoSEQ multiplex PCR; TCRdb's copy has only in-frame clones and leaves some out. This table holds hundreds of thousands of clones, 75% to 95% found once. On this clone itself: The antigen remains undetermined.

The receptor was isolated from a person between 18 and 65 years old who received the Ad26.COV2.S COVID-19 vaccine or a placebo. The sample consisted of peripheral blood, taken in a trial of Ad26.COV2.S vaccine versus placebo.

The CDR3: CASSVAEGNYEQYF. The DNA of the CDR3 is TGTGCCAGCAGCGTAGCCGAGGGAAACTACGAGCAGTACTTC. This chain joins TRBV9 and TRBJ2-7, with TRBD2 as a possible D gene (5 bases). Trimming left V 0 bases short and J 3 bases short, with 10 bases between. CDR1 and CDR2 from the germline V gene are SGDLS and YYNGEE. This CDR3 has 14 residues.